This T cell receptor beta chain stems from a study of blood T cells in healthy people across ages. A second roughly 6 to 11 cycle PCR used barcoded and J-beta primers. TCRdb processed the 5' RACE reads anew with MiXCR; each CDR3 protein has one entry. The table records hundreds of thousands of distinct CDR3 sequences, approximately 53% of them present only once. Trimming removed 5 bases from V and 10 bases from J, with 12 bases in between. The CDR3 consists of 12 residues. Germline CDR1 and CDR2: SEHNR and FQNEAQ (reference sequence). This receptor was taken from a man between 40 and 49 years old in good health. The rearrangement links TRBV7-9 to TRBJ2-1; D unresolved. Sequences were obtained from blood. In DNA, the CDR3 is TGTGCCAGCAGCCCCAACGGATACGAGCAGTTCTTC. Translation: CASSPNGYEQFF.